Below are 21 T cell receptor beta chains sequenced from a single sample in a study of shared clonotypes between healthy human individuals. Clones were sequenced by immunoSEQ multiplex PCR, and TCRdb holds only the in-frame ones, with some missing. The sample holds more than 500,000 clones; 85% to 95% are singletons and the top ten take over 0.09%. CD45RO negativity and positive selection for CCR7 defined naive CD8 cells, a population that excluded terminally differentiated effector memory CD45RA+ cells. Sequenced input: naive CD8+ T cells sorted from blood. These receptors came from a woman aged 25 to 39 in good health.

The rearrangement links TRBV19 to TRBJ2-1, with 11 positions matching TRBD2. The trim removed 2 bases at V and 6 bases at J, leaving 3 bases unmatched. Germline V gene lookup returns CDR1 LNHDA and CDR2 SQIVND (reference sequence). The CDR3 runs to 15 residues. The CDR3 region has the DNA TGTGCCAGTAGTATATCCGGGACTAGCGGCAATGAGCAGTTCTTC. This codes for CASSISGTSGNEQFF.

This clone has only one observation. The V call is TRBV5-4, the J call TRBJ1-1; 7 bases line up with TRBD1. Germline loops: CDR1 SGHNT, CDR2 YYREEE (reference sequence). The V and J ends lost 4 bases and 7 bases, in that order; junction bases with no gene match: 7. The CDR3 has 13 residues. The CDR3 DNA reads TGTGCCAGCAGCCCGAACAGGGGTAATGAAGCTTTCTTT. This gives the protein CASSPNRGNEAFF.

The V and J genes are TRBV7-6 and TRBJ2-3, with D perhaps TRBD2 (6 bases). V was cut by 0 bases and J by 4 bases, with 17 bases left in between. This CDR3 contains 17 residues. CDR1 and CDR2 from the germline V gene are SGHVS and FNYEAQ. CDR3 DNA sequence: TGTGCCAGCAGCTTAGCGCAGACGGGAGCGTTCCCAGATACGCAGTATTTT. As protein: CASSLAQTGAFPDTQYF.

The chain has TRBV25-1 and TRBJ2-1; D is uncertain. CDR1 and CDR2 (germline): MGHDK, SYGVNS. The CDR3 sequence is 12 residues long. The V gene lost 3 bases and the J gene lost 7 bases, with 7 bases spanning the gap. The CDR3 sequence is CASSDWVNEQFF. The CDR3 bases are TGTGCCAGCAGTGACTGGGTGAATGAGCAGTTCTTC.

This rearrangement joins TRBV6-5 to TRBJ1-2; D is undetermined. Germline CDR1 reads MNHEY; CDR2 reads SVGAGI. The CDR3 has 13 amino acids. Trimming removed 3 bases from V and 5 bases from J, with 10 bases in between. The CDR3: CASSYKGQYGYTF. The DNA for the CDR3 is TGTGCCAGCAGTTATAAAGGGCAGTATGGCTACACCTTC.

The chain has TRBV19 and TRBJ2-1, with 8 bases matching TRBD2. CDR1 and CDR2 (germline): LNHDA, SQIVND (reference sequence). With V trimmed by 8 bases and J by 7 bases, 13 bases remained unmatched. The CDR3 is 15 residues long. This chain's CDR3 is CASSLAGSVWNEQFF. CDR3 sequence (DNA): TGTGCCAGTTCCTTAGCGGGATCCGTCTGGAATGAGCAGTTCTTC.

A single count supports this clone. The CDR3: CASRPNRGVRYGYTF. The CDR3 nucleotides are TGTGCCAGCAGACCAAACAGGGGAGTTCGCTATGGCTACACCTTC. V usage is TRBV28 and J usage is TRBJ1-2; 7 nucleotides line up with TRBD1. Trimming cost V 6 bases and J 4 bases; bases outside gene matches: 11. CDR3 size: 15 residues. Germline V gene sequence: CDR1 MDHEN, CDR2 SYDVKM.

The CDR3 DNA reads TGTGCCATCAGTGATCAGGGGTGGAACACCGGGGAGCTGTTTTTT. This translates into CAISDQGWNTGELFF. The genes are TRBV10-3 and TRBJ2-2; weak D call: TRBD1 (6 bases). V gave up 3 bases and J gave up 1 base, with 9 bases separating them. This CDR3 has 15 amino acids. Germline V gene lookup returns CDR1 ENHRY and CDR2 SYGVKD.

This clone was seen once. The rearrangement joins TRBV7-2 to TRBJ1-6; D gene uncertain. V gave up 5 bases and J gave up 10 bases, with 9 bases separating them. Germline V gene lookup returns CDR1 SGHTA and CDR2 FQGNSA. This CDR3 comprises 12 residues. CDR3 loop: CASSPLGSPLHF. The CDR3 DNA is TGTGCCAGCAGCCCCCTCGGGTCACCCCTCCACTTT.

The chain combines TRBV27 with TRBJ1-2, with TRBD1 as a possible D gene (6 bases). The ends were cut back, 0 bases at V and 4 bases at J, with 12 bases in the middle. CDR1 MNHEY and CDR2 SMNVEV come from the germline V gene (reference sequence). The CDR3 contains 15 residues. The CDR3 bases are TGTGCCAGCAGTTTATCGGGACAATTAGGCTATGGCTACACCTTC. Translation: CASSLSGQLGYGYTF.

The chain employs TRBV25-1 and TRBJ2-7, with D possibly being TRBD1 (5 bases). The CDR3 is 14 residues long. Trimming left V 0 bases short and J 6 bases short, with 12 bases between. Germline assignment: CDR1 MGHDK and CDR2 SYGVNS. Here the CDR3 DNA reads TGTGCCAGCAGTGAATATGGACAAATGGGCGAGCAGTACTTC. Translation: CASSEYGQMGEQYF.

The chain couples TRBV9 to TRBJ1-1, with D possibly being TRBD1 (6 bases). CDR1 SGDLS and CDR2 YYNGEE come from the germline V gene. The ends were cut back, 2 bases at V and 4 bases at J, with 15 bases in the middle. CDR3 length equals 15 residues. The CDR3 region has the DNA TGTGCCAGCAGCGTCAACAGGGAAGGGGGCACTGAAGCTTTCTTT. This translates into CASSVNREGGTEAFF.

The CDR3 region is CASNPWPRGTDTQYF. For the CDR3, the DNA is TGTGCCAGCAACCCCTGGCCTCGTGGCACAGATACGCAGTATTTT. The chain employs TRBV2 and TRBJ2-3, with no clear D. The germline V and J ends were trimmed by 7 bases and 1 base, with 15 bases remaining between them. Germline V gene lookup returns CDR1 SNHLY and CDR2 FYNNEI. CDR3 length equals 15 residues. Supplemented by reference TRBV2 and TRBJ2-3, the full variable domain reads EPEVTQTPSHQVTQMGQEVILRCVPISNHLYFYWYRQILGQKVEFLVSFYNNEISEKSEIFDDQFSVERPDGSNFTLKIRSTKLEDSAMYFCASNPWPRGTDTQYFGPGTRLTVL.

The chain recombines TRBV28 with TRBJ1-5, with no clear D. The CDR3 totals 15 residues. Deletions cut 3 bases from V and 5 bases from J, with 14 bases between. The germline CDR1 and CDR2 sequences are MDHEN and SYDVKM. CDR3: CASSLVRNAYQPQHF. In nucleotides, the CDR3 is TGTGCCAGCAGTTTGGTCAGGAACGCTTATCAGCCCCAGCATTTT.

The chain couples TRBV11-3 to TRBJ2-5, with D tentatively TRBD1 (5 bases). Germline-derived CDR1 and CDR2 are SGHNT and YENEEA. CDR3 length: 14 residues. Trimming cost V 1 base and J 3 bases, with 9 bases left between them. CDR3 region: CASSLGRVEETQYF. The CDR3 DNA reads TGTGCCAGCAGCTTAGGCAGGGTTGAAGAGACCCAGTACTTC.

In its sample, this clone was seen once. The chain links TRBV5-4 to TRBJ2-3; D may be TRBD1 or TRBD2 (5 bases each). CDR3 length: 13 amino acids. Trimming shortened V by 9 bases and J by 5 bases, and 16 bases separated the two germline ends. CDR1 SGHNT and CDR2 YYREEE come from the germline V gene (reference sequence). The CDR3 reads CAIPGEGRDTQYF. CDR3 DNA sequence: TGTGCCATCCCTGGAGAGGGGAGAGATACGCAGTATTTT.

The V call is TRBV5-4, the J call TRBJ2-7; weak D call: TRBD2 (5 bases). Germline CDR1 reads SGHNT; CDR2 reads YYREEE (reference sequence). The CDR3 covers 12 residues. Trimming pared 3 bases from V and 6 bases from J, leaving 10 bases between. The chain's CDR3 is CASSYGRGEQYF. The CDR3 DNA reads TGTGCCAGCAGCTACGGCCGGGGCGAGCAGTACTTC.

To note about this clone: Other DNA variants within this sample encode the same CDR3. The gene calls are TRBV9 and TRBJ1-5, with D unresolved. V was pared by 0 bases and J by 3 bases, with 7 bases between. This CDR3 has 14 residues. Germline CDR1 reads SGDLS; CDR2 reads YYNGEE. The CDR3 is CASSVGTVNQPQHF. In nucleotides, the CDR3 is TGTGCCAGCAGCGTAGGGACGGTCAATCAGCCCCAGCATTTT.

The DNA of the CDR3 is TGTGCCAGCAGTTTATATGGGACAGGGGGCTCTCAGCCCCAGCATTTT. As protein: CASSLYGTGGSQPQHF. The gene calls are TRBV27 and TRBJ1-5; 12 positions agree with TRBD1. This CDR3 comprises 16 residues. Germline lookup yields CDR1 MNHEY and CDR2 SMNVEV (reference sequence). The V gene end was trimmed by 1 base and the J gene end by 6 bases; junction bases not matched to a gene: 4.

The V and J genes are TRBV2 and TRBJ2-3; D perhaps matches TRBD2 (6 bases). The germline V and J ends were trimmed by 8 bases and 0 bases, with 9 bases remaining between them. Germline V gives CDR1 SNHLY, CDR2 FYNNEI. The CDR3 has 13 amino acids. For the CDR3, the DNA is TGTGCCAGCCGGGACTTCAGCACAGATACGCAGTATTTT. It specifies CASRDFSTDTQYF.

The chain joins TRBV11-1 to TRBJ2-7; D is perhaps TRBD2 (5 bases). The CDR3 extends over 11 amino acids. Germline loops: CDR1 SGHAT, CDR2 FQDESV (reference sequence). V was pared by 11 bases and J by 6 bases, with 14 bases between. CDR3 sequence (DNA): TGTGCCCGCGGCGGCGGGCCCGAGCAGTACTTC. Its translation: CARGGGPEQYF.